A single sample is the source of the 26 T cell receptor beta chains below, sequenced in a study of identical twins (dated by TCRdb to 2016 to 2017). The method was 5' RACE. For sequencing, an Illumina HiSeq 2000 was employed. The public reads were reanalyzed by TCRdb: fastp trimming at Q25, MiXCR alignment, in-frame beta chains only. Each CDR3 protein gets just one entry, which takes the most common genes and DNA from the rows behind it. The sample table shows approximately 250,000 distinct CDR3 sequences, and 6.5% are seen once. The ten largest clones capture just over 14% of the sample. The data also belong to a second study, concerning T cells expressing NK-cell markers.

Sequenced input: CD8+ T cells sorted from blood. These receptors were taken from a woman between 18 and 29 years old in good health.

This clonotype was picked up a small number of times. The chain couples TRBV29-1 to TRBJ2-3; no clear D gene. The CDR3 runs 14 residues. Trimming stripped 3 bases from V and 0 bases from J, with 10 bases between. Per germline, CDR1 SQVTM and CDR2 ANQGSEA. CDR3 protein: CSVEGRESTDTQYF. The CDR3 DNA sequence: TGCAGCGTTGAGGGCAGAGAGAGCACAGATACGCAGTATTTT.

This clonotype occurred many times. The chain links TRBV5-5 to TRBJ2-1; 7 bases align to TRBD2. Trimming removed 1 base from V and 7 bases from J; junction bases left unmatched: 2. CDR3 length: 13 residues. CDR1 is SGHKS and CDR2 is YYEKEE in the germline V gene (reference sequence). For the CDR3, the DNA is TGTGCCAGCAGCTTGTGGGGGGGAAATGAGCAGTTCTTC. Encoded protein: CASSLWGGNEQFF.

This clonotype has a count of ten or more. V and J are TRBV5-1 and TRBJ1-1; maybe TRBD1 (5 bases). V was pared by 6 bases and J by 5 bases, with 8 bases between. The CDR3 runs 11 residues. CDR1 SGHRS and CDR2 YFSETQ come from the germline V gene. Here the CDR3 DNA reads TGCGCCAGCATCGGGGGTACTGAAGCTTTCTTT. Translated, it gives CASIGGTEAFF.

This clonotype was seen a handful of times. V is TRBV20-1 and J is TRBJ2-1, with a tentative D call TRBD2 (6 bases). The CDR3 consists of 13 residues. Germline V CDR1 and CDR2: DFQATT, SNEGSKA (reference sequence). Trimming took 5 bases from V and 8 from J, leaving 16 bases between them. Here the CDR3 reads CSAVTGRRDEQFF. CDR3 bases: TGCAGTGCTGTCACCGGGAGAAGGGATGAGCAGTTCTTC.

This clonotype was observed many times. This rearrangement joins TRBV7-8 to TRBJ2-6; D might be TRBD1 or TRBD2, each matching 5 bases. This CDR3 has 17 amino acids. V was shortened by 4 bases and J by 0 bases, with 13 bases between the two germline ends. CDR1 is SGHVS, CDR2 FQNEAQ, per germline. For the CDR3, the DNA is TGTGCCAGCAGCTCGGGGACCTTGGGCTCTGGGGCCAACGTCCTGACTTTC. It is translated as CASSSGTLGSGANVLTF. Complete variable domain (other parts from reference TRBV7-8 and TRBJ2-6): GAGVSQSPRYKVAKRGQDVALRCDPISGHVSLFWYQQALGQGPEFLTYFQNEAQLDKSGLPSDRFFAERPEGSVSTLKIQRTQQEDSAVYLCASSSGTLGSGANVLTFGAGSRLTVL.

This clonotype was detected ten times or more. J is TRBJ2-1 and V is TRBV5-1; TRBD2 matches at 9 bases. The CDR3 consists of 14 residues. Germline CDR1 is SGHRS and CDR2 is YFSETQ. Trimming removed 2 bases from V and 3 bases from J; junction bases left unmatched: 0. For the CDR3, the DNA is TGCGCCAGCAGCTTTAGCGGGAGCTACAATGAGCAGTTCTTC. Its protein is CASSFSGSYNEQFF.

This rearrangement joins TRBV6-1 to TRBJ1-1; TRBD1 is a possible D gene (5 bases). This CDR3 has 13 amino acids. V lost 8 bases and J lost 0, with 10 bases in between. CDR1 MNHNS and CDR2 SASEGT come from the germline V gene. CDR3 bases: TGTGCCAGCGGCGGGACTCTGAACACTGAAGCTTTCTTT. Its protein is CASGGTLNTEAFF.

The CDR3 region has the DNA TGTGCCAGCAGCTTTACAGGGATGGTGAGTTACGAGCAGTACTTC. Protein product: CASSFTGMVSYEQYF. This chain connects TRBV7-9 to TRBJ2-7; TRBD1 might be the D (6 bases). This CDR3 has 15 amino acids. Trimming took 3 bases from V and 4 from J, leaving 16 bases between them. Germline V lookup: CDR1 SEHNR, CDR2 FQNEAQ (reference sequence).

The CDR3 sequence: CASSNMEGTRNTGELFF. CDR3 DNA sequence: TGTGCCAGCAGCAATATGGAGGGTACGAGGAACACCGGGGAGCTGTTTTTT. The V gene is TRBV21-1, the J gene TRBJ2-2; the DNA was not compared with TRBD2, the D call given in the table. TRBV21-1 is an annotated pseudogene. The length of the CDR3 is 17 residues.

As DNA, the CDR3 is TGTGCCAGCAGCAAAGCAGGGCCGAGGGATACGCAGTATTTT. It translates to CASSKAGPRDTQYF. The rearrangement uses TRBV21-1 and TRBJ2-3; TRBD2, as called in the table, went unchecked against the DNA. TRBV21-1 has pseudogene status. This CDR3 is 14 amino acids long.

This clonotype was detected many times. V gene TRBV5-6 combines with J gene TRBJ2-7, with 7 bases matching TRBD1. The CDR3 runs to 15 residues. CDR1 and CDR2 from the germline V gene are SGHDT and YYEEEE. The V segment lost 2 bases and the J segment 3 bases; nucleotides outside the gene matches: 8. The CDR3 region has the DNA TGTGCCAGCAGCTTCGGGACAGCGAGCCACTACGAGCAGTACTTC. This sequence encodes CASSFGTASHYEQYF.

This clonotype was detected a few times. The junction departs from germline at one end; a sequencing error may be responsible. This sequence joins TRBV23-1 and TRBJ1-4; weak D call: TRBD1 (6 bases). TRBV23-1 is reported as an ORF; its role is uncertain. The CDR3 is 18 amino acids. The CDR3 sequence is CANSQSKHRAATNEKLFF. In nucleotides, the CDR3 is TGCGCCAACAGTCAATCAAAGCACAGGGCTGCAACTAATGAAAAACTGTTTTTT.

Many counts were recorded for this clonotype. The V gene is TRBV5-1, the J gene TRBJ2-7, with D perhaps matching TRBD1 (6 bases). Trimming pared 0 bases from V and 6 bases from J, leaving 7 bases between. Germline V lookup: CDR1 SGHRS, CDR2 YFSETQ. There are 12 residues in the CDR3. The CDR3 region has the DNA TGCGCCAGCAGCTTGGGGACAGCCGAGCAGTACTTC. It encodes CASSLGTAEQYF.

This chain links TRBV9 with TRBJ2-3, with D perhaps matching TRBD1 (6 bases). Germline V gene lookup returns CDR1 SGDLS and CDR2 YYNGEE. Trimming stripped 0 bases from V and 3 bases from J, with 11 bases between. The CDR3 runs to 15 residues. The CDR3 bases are TGTGCCAGCAGCGTAGTAGCGAGGGGGACAGATACGCAGTATTTT. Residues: CASSVVARGTDTQYF.

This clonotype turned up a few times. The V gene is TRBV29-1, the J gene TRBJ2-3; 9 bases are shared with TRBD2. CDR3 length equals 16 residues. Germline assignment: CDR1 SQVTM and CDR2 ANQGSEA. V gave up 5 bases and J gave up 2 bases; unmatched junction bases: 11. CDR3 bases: TGCAGCGTTCTCTCGAGGGTAGCGGGAGACACAGATACGCAGTATTTT. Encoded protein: CSVLSRVAGDTDTQYF.

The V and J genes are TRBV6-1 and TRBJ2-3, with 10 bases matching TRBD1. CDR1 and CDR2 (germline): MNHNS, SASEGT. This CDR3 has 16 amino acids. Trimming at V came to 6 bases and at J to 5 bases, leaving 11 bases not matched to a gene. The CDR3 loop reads CASSSPGQGMVDTQYF. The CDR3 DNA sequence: TGTGCCAGCAGCTCTCCGGGACAGGGGATGGTAGATACGCAGTATTTT.

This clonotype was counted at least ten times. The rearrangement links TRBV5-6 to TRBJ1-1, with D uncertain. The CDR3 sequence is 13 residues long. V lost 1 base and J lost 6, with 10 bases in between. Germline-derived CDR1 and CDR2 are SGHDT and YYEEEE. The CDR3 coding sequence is TGTGCCAGCAGCTTGTTGAGTGGACCTGAAGCTTTCTTT. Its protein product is CASSLLSGPEAFF.

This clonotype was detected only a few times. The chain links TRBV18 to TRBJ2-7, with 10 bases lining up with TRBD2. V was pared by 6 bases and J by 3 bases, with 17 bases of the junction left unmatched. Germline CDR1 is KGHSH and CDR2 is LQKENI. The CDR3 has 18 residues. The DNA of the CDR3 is TGTGCCAGCTCGCTTACGTCAAGGCTAGCGGGAGAGGTCTACGAGCAGTACTTC. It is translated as CASSLTSRLAGEVYEQYF.

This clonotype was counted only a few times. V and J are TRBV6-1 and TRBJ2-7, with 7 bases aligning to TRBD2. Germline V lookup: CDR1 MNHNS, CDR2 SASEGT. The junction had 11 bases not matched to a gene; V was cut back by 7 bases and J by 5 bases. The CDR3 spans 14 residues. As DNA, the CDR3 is TGTGCCAGCAAGGCTAGCGGTCTAAAAAACGAGCAGTACTTC. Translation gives CASKASGLKNEQYF.

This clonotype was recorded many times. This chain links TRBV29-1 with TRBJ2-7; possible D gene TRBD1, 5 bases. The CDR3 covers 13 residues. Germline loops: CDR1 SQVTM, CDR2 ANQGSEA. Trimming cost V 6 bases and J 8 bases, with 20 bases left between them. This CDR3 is CSVRLPSDKKQYF. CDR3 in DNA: TGCAGCGTCCGCTTACCCTCGGACAAAAAGCAGTACTTC.

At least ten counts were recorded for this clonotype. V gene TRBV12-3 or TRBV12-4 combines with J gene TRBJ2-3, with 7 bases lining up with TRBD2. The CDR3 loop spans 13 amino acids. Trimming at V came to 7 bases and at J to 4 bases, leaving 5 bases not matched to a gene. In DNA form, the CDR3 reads TGTGCCAGCAATGGCGGGAGCCCAGATACGCAGTATTTT. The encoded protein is CASNGGSPDTQYF.

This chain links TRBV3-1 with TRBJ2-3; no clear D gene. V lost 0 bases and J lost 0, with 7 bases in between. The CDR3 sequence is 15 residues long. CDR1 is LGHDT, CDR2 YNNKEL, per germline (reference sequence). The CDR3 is CASSQDRASTDTQYF. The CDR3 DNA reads TGTGCCAGCAGCCAAGATAGGGCAAGCACAGATACGCAGTATTTT.

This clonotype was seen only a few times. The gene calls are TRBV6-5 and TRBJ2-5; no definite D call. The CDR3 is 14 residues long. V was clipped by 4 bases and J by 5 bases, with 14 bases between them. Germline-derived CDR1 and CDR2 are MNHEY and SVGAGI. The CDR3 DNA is TGTGCCAGCAGTTCCCCCCTCCCGGAGGAGACCCAGTACTTC. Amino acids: CASSSPLPEETQYF.

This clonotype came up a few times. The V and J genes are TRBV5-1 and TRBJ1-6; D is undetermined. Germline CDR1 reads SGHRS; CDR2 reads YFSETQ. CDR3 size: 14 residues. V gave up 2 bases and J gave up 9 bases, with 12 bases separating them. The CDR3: CASSFGRTRSPLHF. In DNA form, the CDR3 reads TGCGCCAGCAGCTTTGGCCGGACCCGTTCACCCCTCCACTTT.

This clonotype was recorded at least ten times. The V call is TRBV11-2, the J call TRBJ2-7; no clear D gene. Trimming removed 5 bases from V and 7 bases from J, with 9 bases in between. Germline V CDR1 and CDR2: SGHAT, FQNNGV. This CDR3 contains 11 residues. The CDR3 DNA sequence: TGTGCCAGCAGCCTCCTGTGGGAGCAGTACTTC. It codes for CASSLLWEQYF.

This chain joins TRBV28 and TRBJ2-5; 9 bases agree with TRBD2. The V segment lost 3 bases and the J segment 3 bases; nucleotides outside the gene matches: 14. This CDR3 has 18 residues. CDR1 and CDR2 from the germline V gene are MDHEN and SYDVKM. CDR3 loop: CASSFTLRTSARKETQYF. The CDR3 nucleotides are TGTGCCAGCAGTTTTACGCTTCGGACTAGCGCGAGAAAAGAGACCCAGTACTTC.